Listed below are T cell receptor beta chains from one sample, sequenced in a study of a mutant IDH1 vaccine in newly diagnosed glioma. Which antigens these TCRs recognize remains unknown. Data came from immunoSEQ multiplex PCR; TCRdb stores just in-frame clones and leaves some out. The sample yields 70,000 to 90,000 clones, around 85% seen once. The sequencing here drew on PBMCs, taken from a glioma patient whose treatment included an IDH1 peptide vaccine. Receptors originate from a man aged 25-45 years with glioma. Some clones in this sample may be carry-over from other donors' samples. The CDR3 runs from the conserved cysteine through the conserved F or W. The D gene is left open where the match is weak. A clone size is listed for some rows: how often the clone was seen (once, few, many), or a class if it is expanded.

D gene: TRBD2; J gene: TRBJ2-7; V gene: TRBV19; clone size: -; CDR3 DNA: TGTGCCAGGCTAGCGGGAGGCCACGAGCAGTACTTC; CDR3 protein: CARLAGGHEQYF
D gene: -; J gene: TRBJ1-5; V gene: TRBV28; clone size: -; CDR3 DNA: TGTGCCAGCAGTTTAGGGGTGAATCAGCCCCAGCATTTT; CDR3 protein: CASSLGVNQPQHF
D gene: -; J gene: TRBJ1-5; V gene: TRBV7-2; clone size: -; CDR3 DNA: TGTGCCAGCAGCTCCAGGGTTTCGCAGCCCCAGCATTTT; CDR3 protein: CASSSRVSQPQHF
D gene: -; J gene: TRBJ1-5; V gene: TRBV5-6; clone size: once; CDR3 DNA: TGTGCCAGCACCCGGGGCCTAAATCAGCCCCAGCATTTT; CDR3 protein: CASTRGLNQPQHF
D gene: -; J gene: TRBJ2-5; V gene: TRBV2; clone size: -; CDR3 DNA: TGTGCCAGCAGCCTAGAGGGGGGAGAGACCCAGTACTTC; CDR3 protein: CASSLEGGETQYF
D gene: TRBD1; J gene: TRBJ1-1; V gene: TRBV5-1; clone size: -; CDR3 DNA: TGCGCCAGCAGCTTGGAGGGGGCGTGGGACACTGAAGCTTTCTTT; CDR3 protein: CASSLEGAWDTEAFF
D gene: TRBD2; J gene: TRBJ2-7; V gene: TRBV28; clone size: -; CDR3 DNA: TGTGCCAGCAGCAGCGGGACTAGCGGGAGAGAGTACGAGCAGTACTTC; CDR3 protein: CASSSGTSGREYEQYF
D gene: -; J gene: TRBJ1-1; V gene: TRBV7-2; clone size: -; CDR3 DNA: TGTGCCAGCAGACCCACTTTGAATTTGGCTGAAGCTTTCTTT; CDR3 protein: CASRPTLNLAEAFF
D gene: -; J gene: TRBJ1-1; V gene: TRBV7-9; clone size: -; CDR3 DNA: TGTGCCAGCAGCTTAATTACAGGAGGGACTGAAGCTTTCTTT; CDR3 protein: CASSLITGGTEAFF
D gene: -; J gene: TRBJ1-2; V gene: TRBV2; clone size: -; CDR3 DNA: TGTGCCAGCAGTGGGGGGTCCTATGGCTACACCTTC; CDR3 protein: CASSGGSYGYTF
D gene: -; J gene: TRBJ1-1; V gene: TRBV19; clone size: -; CDR3 DNA: TGTGCCAGTAGTCCCCCGGGGGACGCCACTGAAGCTTTCTTT; CDR3 protein: CASSPPGDATEAFF
D gene: -; J gene: TRBJ2-5; V gene: TRBV5-1; clone size: -; CDR3 DNA: TGCGCCAGCAGCCCGAAACAGGGTTGGGAGACCCAGTACTTC; CDR3 protein: CASSPKQGWETQYF
D gene: TRBD2; J gene: TRBJ2-7; V gene: TRBV7-9; clone size: -; CDR3 DNA: TGTGCCAGCAAGCCCCGGGCGGGGGAGGACGAGCAGTACTTC; CDR3 protein: CASKPRAGEDEQYF
D gene: -; J gene: TRBJ2-1; V gene: TRBV10-3; clone size: once; CDR3 DNA: TGTGCCATCAGTTCGGAGGGGGGAGCCTTCAATGAGCAGTTCTTC; CDR3 protein: CAISSEGGAFNEQFF
D gene: TRBD1; J gene: TRBJ1-1; V gene: TRBV7-2; clone size: -; CDR3 DNA: TGTGCCAGCAGCAACGACAGGGTCTCTGAAGCTTTCTTT; CDR3 protein: CASSNDRVSEAFF
D gene: -; J gene: TRBJ2-7; V gene: TRBV29-1; clone size: few; CDR3 DNA: TGCAGCGTCCTTACTTACGAGCAGTACTTC; CDR3 protein: CSVLTYEQYF
D gene: -; J gene: TRBJ1-5; V gene: TRBV29-1; clone size: -; CDR3 DNA: TGCAGCGTCCGAGACGGGATCAATCAGCCCCAGCATTTT; CDR3 protein: CSVRDGINQPQHF
D gene: -; J gene: TRBJ2-7; V gene: TRBV7-6; clone size: -; CDR3 DNA: TGTGCCAGCAGCTTAGCGCCGGGGGCTGAGAACGAGCAGTACTTC; CDR3 protein: CASSLAPGAENEQYF
D gene: -; J gene: TRBJ2-7; V gene: TRBV28; clone size: -; CDR3 DNA: TGTGCCAGCAGTTTAGGGGCCAGCCACTCCTACGAGCAGTACTTC; CDR3 protein: CASSLGASHSYEQYF
D gene: -; J gene: TRBJ1-4; V gene: TRBV28; clone size: -; CDR3 DNA: TGTGCCAGCAGTTTATTCCTCCCAGCTAATGAAAAACTGTTTTTT; CDR3 protein: CASSLFLPANEKLFF
D gene: TRBD2; J gene: TRBJ2-2; V gene: TRBV7-6; clone size: -; CDR3 DNA: TGTGCCAGCAGCTCCCTAGCGGGGGGGCATGGCGGGGAGCTGTTTTTT; CDR3 protein: CASSSLAGGHGGELFF
D gene: TRBD1; J gene: TRBJ2-1; V gene: TRBV6-6; clone size: -; CDR3 DNA: TGTGCCAGCAGTCGCCGGGACAGGTACAATGAGCAGTTCTTC; CDR3 protein: CASSRRDRYNEQFF
D gene: TRBD1; J gene: TRBJ2-1; V gene: TRBV19; clone size: -; CDR3 DNA: TGTGCCAGTAGCGTGCAGGGGGCTGAGGTAAAGCAGTTCTTC; CDR3 protein: CASSVQGAEVKQFF
D gene: -; J gene: TRBJ1-1; V gene: TRBV9; clone size: few; CDR3 DNA: TGTGCCAGCAGCGTAGCGTTGAACACTGAAGCTTTCTTT; CDR3 protein: CASSVALNTEAFF
D gene: -; J gene: TRBJ2-7; V gene: TRBV28; clone size: -; CDR3 DNA: TGTGCCAGCAGTCCGGTCTTAGGCTCCTACGAGCAGTACTTC; CDR3 protein: CASSPVLGSYEQYF
D gene: TRBD1; J gene: TRBJ2-1; V gene: TRBV7-8; clone size: few; CDR3 DNA: TGTGCCAGCAGCTACCTATTCAGGGGGCGAAGGTACAATGAGCAGTTCTTC; CDR3 protein: CASSYLFRGRRYNEQFF
D gene: -; J gene: TRBJ2-1; V gene: TRBV6-1; clone size: few; CDR3 DNA: TGTGCCAGCAGTGAAGGGGAGGCTTGGAATGAGCAGTTCTTC; CDR3 protein: CASSEGEAWNEQFF
D gene: -; J gene: TRBJ2-7; V gene: TRBV11-2; clone size: -; CDR3 DNA: TGTGCCAGCAGCCGGGCTCCCGGATACGGAGAGCAGTACTTC; CDR3 protein: CASSRAPGYGEQYF
D gene: -; J gene: TRBJ1-5; V gene: TRBV7-8; clone size: -; CDR3 DNA: TGTGCCAGCAGCTTTAGGGCGGGAAACTCGAGGGATCAGCCCCAGCATTTT; CDR3 protein: CASSFRAGNSRDQPQHF
D gene: TRBD1; J gene: TRBJ1-1; V gene: TRBV29-1; clone size: -; CDR3 DNA: TGCAGCGTTGAGGACAGGGGGAACACTGAAGCTTTCTTT; CDR3 protein: CSVEDRGNTEAFF
D gene: -; J gene: TRBJ1-1; V gene: TRBV5-4; clone size: -; CDR3 DNA: TGTGCCAGCAGCTTGGGAGCGGGCACTGAAGCTTTCTTT; CDR3 protein: CASSLGAGTEAFF
D gene: TRBD2; J gene: TRBJ2-6; V gene: TRBV27; clone size: -; CDR3 DNA: TGTGCCAGCAGTCTACTAGCGGGGCACGGGGCCAACGTCCTGACTTTC; CDR3 protein: CASSLLAGHGANVLTF
D gene: -; J gene: TRBJ1-3; V gene: TRBV6-5; clone size: -; CDR3 DNA: TGTGCCAGCAGTTTAGAAGGAGGAGACTCTGGAAACACCATATATTTT; CDR3 protein: CASSLEGGDSGNTIYF
D gene: -; J gene: TRBJ2-6; V gene: TRBV11-1; clone size: -; CDR3 DNA: TGTGCCAGCAGCTTTCCGGTGCGATCGGGTAGGGCTGGGGCCAACGTCCTGACTTTC; CDR3 protein: CASSFPVRSGRAGANVLTF
D gene: TRBD2; J gene: TRBJ2-1; V gene: TRBV27; clone size: -; CDR3 DNA: TGTGCCAGCAGTTCCAAAATTGGACTAGCGGGAGAGGATCAGTTCTTC; CDR3 protein: CASSSKIGLAGEDQFF
D gene: -; J gene: TRBJ1-3; V gene: TRBV9; clone size: -; CDR3 DNA: TGTGCCAGCAGCACTCAGGGGACTGGAAACACCATATATTTT; CDR3 protein: CASSTQGTGNTIYF
D gene: -; J gene: TRBJ2-5; V gene: TRBV20-1; clone size: -; CDR3 DNA: TGCAGTGCTAGAGTGGAGACCCAGTACTTC; CDR3 protein: CSARVETQYF
D gene: TRBD2; J gene: TRBJ2-5; V gene: TRBV5-4; clone size: -; CDR3 DNA: TGTGCCAGCAGCCTGACTAGCTTCGAGACCCAGTACTTC; CDR3 protein: CASSLTSFETQYF
D gene: TRBD1; J gene: TRBJ1-3; V gene: TRBV7-7; clone size: -; CDR3 DNA: TGTGCCAGCAGCTTAGGAGGGACAGGGCCGGACACCATATATTTT; CDR3 protein: CASSLGGTGPDTIYF
D gene: -; J gene: TRBJ1-1; V gene: TRBV6-4; clone size: -; CDR3 DNA: TGTGCCAGCAGCGCGCGGGCGAACACTGAAGCTTTCTTT; CDR3 protein: CASSARANTEAFF
D gene: TRBD1; J gene: TRBJ1-2; V gene: TRBV30; clone size: -; CDR3 DNA: TGTGCCTGGACTCAAAGGGGGCGCTTCGGTAACTATGGCTACACCTTC; CDR3 protein: CAWTQRGRFGNYGYTF
D gene: TRBD1; J gene: TRBJ1-1; V gene: TRBV29-1; clone size: -; CDR3 DNA: TGCAGCACCGGGACAGGGGGAAGCACTGAAGCTTTCTTT; CDR3 protein: CSTGTGGSTEAFF
D gene: TRBD1; J gene: TRBJ2-7; V gene: TRBV19; clone size: -; CDR3 DNA: TGTGCCAGTACTCCGGGACAGCGATCCTACGAGCAGTACTTC; CDR3 protein: CASTPGQRSYEQYF
D gene: -; J gene: TRBJ1-2; V gene: TRBV7-2; clone size: -; CDR3 DNA: TGTGCCAGCAGCTTACGTCCAGGGGTTAACTATGGCTACACCTTC; CDR3 protein: CASSLRPGVNYGYTF
D gene: -; J gene: TRBJ1-1; V gene: TRBV2; clone size: few; CDR3 DNA: TGTGCCAGCAGTTCGGGGGAGGGAGGCACTGAAGCTTTCTTT; CDR3 protein: CASSSGEGGTEAFF